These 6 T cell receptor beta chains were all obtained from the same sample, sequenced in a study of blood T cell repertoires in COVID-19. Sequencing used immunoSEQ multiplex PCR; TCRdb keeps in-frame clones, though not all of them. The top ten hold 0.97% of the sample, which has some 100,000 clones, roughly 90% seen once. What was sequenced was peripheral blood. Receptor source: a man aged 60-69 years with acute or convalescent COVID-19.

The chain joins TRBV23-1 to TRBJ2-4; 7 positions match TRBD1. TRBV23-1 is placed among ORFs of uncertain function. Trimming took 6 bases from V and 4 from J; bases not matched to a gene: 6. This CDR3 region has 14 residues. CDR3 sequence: CASSPRTGKNIQYF. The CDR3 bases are TGCGCCAGCAGCCCTAGGACAGGTAAAAACATTCAGTACTTC.

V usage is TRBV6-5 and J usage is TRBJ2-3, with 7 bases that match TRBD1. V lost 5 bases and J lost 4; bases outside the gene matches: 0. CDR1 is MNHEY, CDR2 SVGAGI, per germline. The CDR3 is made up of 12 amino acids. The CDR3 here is CASSQGADTQYF. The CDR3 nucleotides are TGTGCCAGCAGTCAGGGGGCAGATACGCAGTATTTT.

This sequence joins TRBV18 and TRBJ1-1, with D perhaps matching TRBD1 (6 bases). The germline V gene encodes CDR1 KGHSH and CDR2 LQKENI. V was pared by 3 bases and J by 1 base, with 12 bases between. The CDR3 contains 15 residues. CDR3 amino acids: CASSPAGAENTEAFF. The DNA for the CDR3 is TGTGCCAGCTCACCGGCAGGGGCGGAGAACACTGAAGCTTTCTTT.

The CDR3 protein is CASSRGQGDNEKLFF. In DNA form, the CDR3 reads TGTGCCAGCAGCCGAGGACAGGGCGATAATGAAAAACTGTTTTTT. The chain couples TRBV7-9 to TRBJ1-4; 8 bases match TRBD1. V was clipped by 5 bases and J by 4 bases; unmatched bases: 6. The CDR3 has 15 residues. CDR1 and CDR2 from the germline V gene are SEHNR and FQNEAQ (reference sequence).

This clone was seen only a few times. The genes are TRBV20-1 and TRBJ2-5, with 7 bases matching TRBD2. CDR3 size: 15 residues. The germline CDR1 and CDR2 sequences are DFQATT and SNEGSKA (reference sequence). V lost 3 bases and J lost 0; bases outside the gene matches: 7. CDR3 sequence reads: CSASRSGDYQETQYF. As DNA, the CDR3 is TGCAGTGCTAGTAGGAGCGGGGATTACCAAGAGACCCAGTACTTC.

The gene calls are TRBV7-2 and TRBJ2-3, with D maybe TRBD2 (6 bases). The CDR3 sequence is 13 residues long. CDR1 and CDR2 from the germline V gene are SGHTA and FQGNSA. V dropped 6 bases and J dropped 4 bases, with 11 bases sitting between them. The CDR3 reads CASRSPGADTQYF. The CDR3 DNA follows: TGTGCCAGCAGGTCTCCGGGGGCAGATACGCAGTATTTT.